Detailed here is one T cell receptor (beta chain). This sample stems from a study of T cell clones after liver transplantation. Study overall: Third-party-reactive TCRbeta sequences from pre-transplant mixed lymphocyte reactions served as antigen-independent comparators. Until 12-24 months post-transplant, subjects got standard immunosuppression and no induction. Tolerant meant at least one year fully off immunosuppression without liver enzymes above twice normal.

The method was immunoSEQ multiplex PCR; TCRdb's version includes in-frame clones alone and lacks a portion of them. This sample has around 77,000 clones, with roughly 80% found just once. This CDR3 spans 13 amino acids. CDR1 is SGHRS, CDR2 YFSETQ, per germline. With 0 bases removed from V and 9 bases from J, the gap between germline ends came to 10 bases. The chain combines TRBV5-1 with TRBJ2-1; D is tentatively TRBD1 or TRBD2 (5 bases each). The receptor's source is a human patient who received a liver transplant. Some of these T cells may belong to the graft donor. Sequencing used CD4+ T cells from blood, obtained 12 months after liver transplant. CDR3 in DNA: TGCGCCAGCAGCTTGGTGTCAGGGACTGAGCAGTTCTTC. Translated, it gives CASSLVSGTEQFF.